The 26 T cell receptor beta chains below were found in one sample sequenced in a study of CD8+ T cells in alopecia areata. RNA extraction and reverse transcription yielded cDNA as sequencing template. The table came from immunoSEQ multiplex PCR; TCRdb's copy has only in-frame clones and leaves some out. The data hold 150,000 to 200,000 clones, with 50% to 60% observed a single time. Specimen: CD4+ T cells sorted from blood. All receptors derive from a human donor in good health.

This clone was seen more than once but under ten times. V usage is TRBV5-1 and J usage is TRBJ2-5; D unclear. This CDR3 region has 14 residues. Germline-derived CDR1 and CDR2 are SGHRS and YFSETQ. Trimming left V 1 base short and J 1 base short, with 8 bases between. CDR3 protein: CASSLSTLQETQYF. The DNA for the CDR3 is TGCGCCAGCAGCTTGAGCACCCTCCAAGAGACCCAGTACTTC.

The chain uses TRBV2 and TRBJ2-7; no definite D call. The germline gives CDR1 SNHLY, CDR2 FYNNEI. The CDR3 extends over 13 amino acids. Trimming shortened V by 2 bases and J by 7 bases, and 12 bases separated the two germline ends. CDR3 DNA: TGTGCCAGCAGTGAACCTTTCATCCGGGAGCAGTACTTC. Encoded protein: CASSEPFIREQYF.

The chain links TRBV7-9 to TRBJ1-1; D gene ambiguous. This CDR3 region has 14 residues. V was trimmed by 8 bases and J by 0 bases, leaving 13 bases between them. The germline V gene has CDR1 SEHNR and CDR2 FQNEAQ (reference sequence). DNA for the CDR3: TGTGCCAGCCTTAGGACGGCTATGAACACTGAAGCTTTCTTT. Amino acid sequence: CASLRTAMNTEAFF.

This rearrangement joins TRBV11-1 to TRBJ2-1; tentatively, D is TRBD1 (6 bases). CDR1 and CDR2 (germline): SGHAT, FQDESV (reference sequence). There are 16 residues in the CDR3. Trimming left V 4 bases short and J 2 bases short, with 15 bases between. The CDR3 region has the DNA TGTGCCAGCAGCTCATACAGGGATTCGCCCTACAATGAGCAGTTCTTC. Protein: CASSSYRDSPYNEQFF.

This clone turned up a few times. The gene calls are TRBV7-2 and TRBJ1-5; D is perhaps TRBD1 (6 bases). Germline V gene sequence: CDR1 SGHTA, CDR2 FQGNSA. V was pared by 2 bases and J by 5 bases, with 13 bases between. The length of the CDR3 is 15 residues. CDR3: CASSLLQGGHQPQHF. CDR3 in DNA: TGTGCCAGCAGCTTATTACAGGGAGGTCATCAGCCCCAGCATTTT.

This rearrangement joins TRBV6-1 to TRBJ2-7; tentatively, D is TRBD1 (5 bases). The CDR3 totals 15 residues. The germline V and J ends were trimmed by 5 bases and 0 bases, with 14 bases remaining between them. The germline gives CDR1 MNHNS, CDR2 SASEGT. The CDR3 sequence: CASSPLTVSSYEQYF. For the CDR3, the DNA is TGTGCCAGCAGTCCATTGACAGTTAGCTCCTACGAGCAGTACTTC.

In this sample, this clone turned up a few times. The V call is TRBV14, the J call TRBJ2-1; D is ambiguous. The V gene's germline CDR1 is SGHDN and CDR2 FVKESK. V gave up 4 bases and J gave up 0 bases, with 16 bases separating them. CDR3 length equals 17 residues. The CDR3 nucleotides read TGTGCCAGCAGCCCTTTTGGTTCTTTAAGCTCCTACAATGAGCAGTTCTTC. It yields the protein CASSPFGSLSSYNEQFF.

This chain links TRBV5-6 with TRBJ2-7; D is unclear. Trimming left V 2 bases short and J 3 bases short, with 15 bases between. This CDR3 contains 15 residues. Per the germline V gene, CDR1 is SGHDT and CDR2 is YYEEEE. The CDR3 here is CASSFLLSAHYEQYF. The CDR3, as DNA: TGTGCCAGCAGCTTTCTCCTTTCGGCCCACTACGAGCAGTACTTC.

This clone has more than one count but fewer than ten. The CDR3 nucleotides read TGTGCCAGCAGCTTCGTGGGGTCTGGGGCCAACGTCCTGACTTTC. It specifies CASSFVGSGANVLTF. The V and J genes are TRBV7-9 and TRBJ2-6, with unresolved D. Trimming stripped 3 bases from V and 1 base from J, with 7 bases between. The length of the CDR3 is 15 residues. The germline V gene has CDR1 SEHNR and CDR2 FQNEAQ (reference sequence).

The genes are TRBV4-1 and TRBJ2-7, with TRBD2 identical over 7 bases. CDR1 is MGHRA, CDR2 YSYEKL, per germline. This CDR3 contains 18 residues. Trimming took 2 bases from V and 5 from J; bases not matched to a gene: 18. CDR3 loop: CASSQQVHGSSGPNEQYF. Here the CDR3 DNA reads TGCGCCAGCAGCCAACAAGTCCATGGGTCTAGCGGACCGAACGAGCAGTACTTC.

The V call is TRBV7-2, the J call TRBJ2-6; 9 nucleotides line up with TRBD1. The CDR3 totals 19 residues. J lost 0 bases, V lost 5 bases, and 11 bases had no gene match. Germline V CDR1 and CDR2: SGHTA, FQGNSA. In nucleotides, the CDR3 is TGTGCCAGCAGCCCAAAATCGACAGGGGGGATCTCTGGGGCCAACGTCCTGACTTTC. Translation gives CASSPKSTGGISGANVLTF.

The chain carries TRBV7-6 and TRBJ2-3; the match to TRBD2 covers 7 bases. This CDR3 comprises 16 residues. Unmatched junction bases numbered 11, after V lost 2 bases and J lost 6 bases. Germline CDR1 is SGHVS and CDR2 is FNYEAQ. The CDR3 DNA sequence: TGTGCCAGCAGCTTATTGGGAGCGGGACTGCCCGATACGCAGTATTTT. Amino acid sequence: CASSLLGAGLPDTQYF.

The sample holds a few counts of this clone. This rearrangement joins TRBV29-1 to TRBJ2-5; TRBD1 matches at 12 bases. Germline values: CDR1 SQVTM, CDR2 ANQGSEA. This CDR3 is 14 amino acids long. Trimming cost V 7 bases and J 4 bases; bases outside gene matches: 7. For the CDR3, the DNA is TGCAGCGGATGGGGACAGGGGGCCGGAGAGACCCAGTACTTC. Protein sequence: CSGWGQGAGETQYF.

The chain joins TRBV7-2 to TRBJ2-2; D may be TRBD2 (5 bases). V lost 5 bases to trimming and J lost 3 bases, with 19 bases between them. This CDR3 contains 17 residues. Germline CDR1 and CDR2: SGHTA and FQGNSA. CDR3 nucleotide sequence: TGTGCCAGCAGCCGCGACCGAGTGAGCGGTTACACCGGGGAGCTGTTTTTT. Protein: CASSRDRVSGYTGELFF.

The sample holds one count of this clone. The rearrangement uses TRBV7-9 and TRBJ2-7; weak D call: TRBD2 (6 bases). The germline V and J ends were trimmed by 0 bases and 5 bases, with 11 bases remaining between them. This CDR3 has 14 amino acids. Germline CDR1 and CDR2: SEHNR and FQNEAQ (reference sequence). The CDR3 is CASSLARAGNEQYF. Here the CDR3 DNA reads TGTGCCAGCAGCTTAGCCCGGGCGGGGAACGAGCAGTACTTC.

The sample holds one count of this clone. This chain uses TRBV5-6 with TRBJ2-4, with D maybe TRBD2 (7 bases). The CDR3 has 16 residues. The germline V and J ends were trimmed by 4 bases and 0 bases, with 14 bases remaining between them. Germline loops: CDR1 SGHDT, CDR2 YYEEEE. Written as DNA, the CDR3 is TGTGCCAGCAGCGGGGGGGCCGGTTTAGCCAAAAACATTCAGTACTTC. Amino acid sequence: CASSGGAGLAKNIQYF.

The chain is built from TRBV5-6 and TRBJ2-1; D call uncertain. The CDR3 is 11 residues long. Trimming took off 1 base at V and 6 bases at J, with 2 bases between the two ends. The germline V gene encodes CDR1 SGHDT and CDR2 YYEEEE. CDR3 loop: CASSLFNEQFF. The CDR3 nucleotides read TGTGCCAGCAGCTTGTTCAATGAGCAGTTCTTC.

This clone was counted a few times. The chain recombines TRBV29-1 with TRBJ2-2, with TRBD2 matching 8 bases. CDR3 length equals 16 residues. V gave up 0 bases and J gave up 7 bases; unmatched junction bases: 10. Per the germline V gene, CDR1 is SQVTM and CDR2 is ANQGSEA. The CDR3 is CSVEDPAGVLGGELFF. The CDR3 DNA is TGCAGCGTTGAAGATCCAGCGGGAGTTCTGGGCGGGGAGCTGTTTTTT.

CDR3 nucleotides: TGTGCCAGCAGTTACTCGGACAGGAACTATGGCTACACCTTC. Its protein is CASSYSDRNYGYTF. The chain couples TRBV6-5 to TRBJ1-2; TRBD1 matches at 7 bases. V was pared by 0 bases and J by 2 bases, with 0 bases of the junction left unmatched. This CDR3 has 14 amino acids. Germline V lookup: CDR1 MNHEY, CDR2 SVGAGI.

The chain uses TRBV29-1 and TRBJ2-5; 15 bases align to TRBD2. The CDR3 has 15 residues. CDR1 SQVTM and CDR2 ANQGSEA come from the germline V gene. V shed 2 bases, J shed 4 bases, and the junction held 2 bases outside the gene matches. Here the CDR3 DNA reads TGCAGCGTTGAAAGGACTAGCGGGAGGGCAGAGACCCAGTACTTC. Translating it yields CSVERTSGRAETQYF.

The rearrangement links TRBV14 to TRBJ2-1; D gene unclear. CDR1 is SGHDN and CDR2 is FVKESK in the germline V gene. The CDR3 is 15 amino acids. V shed 0 bases and J shed 10 bases, with 16 bases lying between them. CDR3 coding DNA: TGTGCCAGCAGCCAAGAGGCGAGTGGCGGTCGGGAGCAGTTCTTC. As protein: CASSQEASGGREQFF. Full variable domain (remainder filled in from reference TRBV14 and TRBJ2-1): EAGVTQFPSHSVIEKGQTVTLRCDPISGHDNLYWYRRVMGKEIKFLLHFVKESKQDESGMPNNRFLAERTGGTYSTLKVQPAELEDSGVYFCASSQEASGGREQFFGPGTRLTVL.

In this sample, this clone turned up a few times. This chain connects TRBV29-1 to TRBJ1-1, with D hard to call. The V gene's germline CDR1 is SQVTM and CDR2 ANQGSEA. The V and J ends lost 4 bases and 6 bases respectively, with 6 bases between them. This CDR3 has 10 residues. The CDR3 region has the DNA TGCAGCGTTGGTGTCTCTGAAGCTTTCTTT. This translates into CSVGVSEAFF.

The chain uses TRBV30 and TRBJ1-1; no firm D call. Germline CDR1 and CDR2: GTSNPN and SVGIG (reference sequence). The CDR3 is 11 amino acids. Trimming removed 2 bases from V and 8 bases from J, with 9 bases in between. The CDR3 nucleotides read TGTGCCTGGAGTAGCCTAGAGGAAGCTTTCTTT. This sequence encodes CAWSSLEEAFF.

A few counts support this clone. The chain is built from TRBV7-2 and TRBJ2-5; the D is unclear. Trimming removed 4 bases at V and 5 bases at J, with 11 bases between. Germline V CDR1 and CDR2: SGHTA, FQGNSA. The CDR3 is 13 amino acids. CDR3 loop: CASSSESRETQYF. The CDR3 DNA is TGTGCCAGCAGCTCGGAGTCACGGGAGACCCAGTACTTC.

The table lists this clone with a few counts. The CDR3 DNA follows: TGTGCCAGCAGTCCTTCTCCGGGGTACACAGATACGCAGTATTTT. Translating it yields CASSPSPGYTDTQYF. This chain links TRBV25-1 with TRBJ2-3, with D possibly matching TRBD2 (5 bases). Trimming left V 5 bases short and J 2 bases short, with 14 bases between. The CDR3 contains 15 residues. CDR1 and CDR2 (germline): MGHDK, SYGVNS.

The V and J genes are TRBV4-1 and TRBJ2-2; TRBD2 might be the D (5 bases). V was clipped by 3 bases and J by 7 bases, with 9 bases between them. Germline V lookup: CDR1 MGHRA, CDR2 YSYEKL. The CDR3 totals 13 residues. The CDR3, as DNA: TGCGCCAGCAGCCAGAGTCGGGGCGGGGAGCTGTTTTTT. This encodes CASSQSRGGELFF.